This T cell receptor beta chain was documented in a study of blood T cell repertoires in COVID-19. V dropped 4 bases and J dropped 2; count of bases not matched to a gene: 7. Germline V CDR1 and CDR2: MNHEY, SVGAGI. The CDR3 loop spans 15 amino acids. To note about this clone: The sample carries other DNA sequences with the same CDR3.

The data were produced by immunoSEQ multiplex PCR, yet TCRdb's version contains in-frame clones alone and is incomplete. The sample lists 110,000 to 150,000 clones, around nine tenths occurring once. The sample taken for sequencing was peripheral blood. The source of this sequence is a woman between 40 and 50 years old with acute or convalescent COVID-19. V and J are TRBV6-5 and TRBJ1-1, with 7 nucleotides matching TRBD1. CDR3: CASSSGTGVNTEAFF. CDR3 bases: TGTGCCAGCAGTTCAGGTACAGGGGTCAACACTGAAGCTTTCTTT.